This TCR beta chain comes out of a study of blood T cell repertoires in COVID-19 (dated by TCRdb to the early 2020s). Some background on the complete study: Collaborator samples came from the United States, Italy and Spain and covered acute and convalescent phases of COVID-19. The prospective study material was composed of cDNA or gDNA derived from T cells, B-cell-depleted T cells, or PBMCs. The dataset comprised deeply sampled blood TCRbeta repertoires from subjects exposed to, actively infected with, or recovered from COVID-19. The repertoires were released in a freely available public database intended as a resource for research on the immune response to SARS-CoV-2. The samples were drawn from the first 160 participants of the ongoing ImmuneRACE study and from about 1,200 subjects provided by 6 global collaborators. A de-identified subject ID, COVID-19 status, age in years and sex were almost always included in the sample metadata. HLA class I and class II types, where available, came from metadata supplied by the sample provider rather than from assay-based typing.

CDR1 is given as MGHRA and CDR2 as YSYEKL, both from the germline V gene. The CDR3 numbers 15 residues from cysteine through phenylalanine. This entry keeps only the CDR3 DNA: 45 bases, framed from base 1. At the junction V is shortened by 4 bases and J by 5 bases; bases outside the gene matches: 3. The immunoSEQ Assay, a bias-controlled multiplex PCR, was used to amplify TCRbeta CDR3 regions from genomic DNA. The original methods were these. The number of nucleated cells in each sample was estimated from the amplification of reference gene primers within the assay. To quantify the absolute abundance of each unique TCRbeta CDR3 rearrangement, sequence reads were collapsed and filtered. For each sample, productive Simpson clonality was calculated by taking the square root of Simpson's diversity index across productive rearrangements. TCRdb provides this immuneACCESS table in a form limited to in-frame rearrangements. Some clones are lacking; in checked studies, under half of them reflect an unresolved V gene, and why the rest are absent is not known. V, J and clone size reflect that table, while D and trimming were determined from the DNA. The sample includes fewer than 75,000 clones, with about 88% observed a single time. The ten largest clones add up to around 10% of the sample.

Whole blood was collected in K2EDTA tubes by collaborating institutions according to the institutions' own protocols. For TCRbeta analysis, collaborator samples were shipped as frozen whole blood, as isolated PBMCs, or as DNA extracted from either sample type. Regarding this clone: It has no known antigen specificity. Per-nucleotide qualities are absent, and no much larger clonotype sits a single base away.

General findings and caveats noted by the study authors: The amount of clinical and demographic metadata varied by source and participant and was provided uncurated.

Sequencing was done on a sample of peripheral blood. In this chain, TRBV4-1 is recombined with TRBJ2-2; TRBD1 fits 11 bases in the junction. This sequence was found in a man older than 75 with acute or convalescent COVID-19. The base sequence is TGCGCCAGCAGCCTCCGGGACAGGGGGACCGGGGAGCTGTTTTTT. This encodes CASSLRDRGTGELFF.